The 30 T cell receptor beta chains reported below all come from one sample, sequenced in a study of PD-1 blockade in classical Hodgkin lymphoma. Repertoires were generated with immunoSEQ multiplex PCR, while TCRdb's copy carries only in-frame clones and drops some. The sample holds over 90,000 clones; roughly 89% are singletons and the top ten take approximately 12%. Every one of the patients relapsed after autologous stem cell transplantation (brentuximab vedotin exposure was variable). This sample comprised peripheral blood mononuclear cells (PBMCs), obtained before the second cycle of nivolumab. These receptors were obtained from a human donor with classical Hodgkin lymphoma.

The rearrangement uses TRBV7-2 and TRBJ2-7; 13 bases agree with TRBD2. The CDR3 is 17 residues long. Looked up from germline, CDR1 is SGHTA and CDR2 is FQGNSA. Trimming cost V 5 bases and J 7 bases; bases outside gene matches: 14. CDR3 nucleotide sequence: TGTGCCAGCAGCACAACTAGCGGGGGGGCGCCCGGGAGGGAGCAGTACTTC. The encoded protein is CASSTTSGGAPGREQYF.

The V call is TRBV7-9, the J call TRBJ1-5; D gene uncertain. There are 12 residues in the CDR3. V shed 5 bases and J shed 1 base, with 3 bases lying between them. Germline values: CDR1 SEHNR, CDR2 FQNEAQ (reference sequence). CDR3 loop: CASSVSNQPQHF. In DNA, the CDR3 is TGTGCCAGCAGCGTAAGCAATCAGCCCCAGCATTTT.

V gene TRBV7-2 combines with J gene TRBJ2-3; D is unresolved. Per germline, CDR1 SGHTA and CDR2 FQGNSA. This CDR3 has 13 amino acids. V dropped 0 bases and J dropped 4 bases, with 5 bases sitting between them. The DNA for the CDR3 is TGTGCCAGCAGCTTAGCAGGGTCAGATACGCAGTATTTT. Protein sequence: CASSLAGSDTQYF.

J is TRBJ2-3 and V is TRBV9; 10 positions match TRBD2. J lost 5 bases, V lost 4 bases, and 10 bases had no gene match. Looked up from germline, CDR1 is SGDLS and CDR2 is YYNGEE. The CDR3 sequence is 16 residues long. DNA of the CDR3: TGTGCCAGCAGCCTATGGACTAGCGGAGGGAAAGATACGCAGTATTTT. Its protein product is CASSLWTSGGKDTQYF.

The V and J genes are TRBV2 and TRBJ1-5; no reliable D call. Germline values: CDR1 SNHLY, CDR2 FYNNEI. The V end was cut by 7 bases, the J end by 6 bases, with 10 bases between. The CDR3 runs 12 residues. The chain's CDR3 is CASILPGQPQHF. The DNA for the CDR3 is TGTGCCAGCATCCTACCGGGTCAGCCCCAGCATTTT. Variable domain in full (rest from reference TRBV2 and TRBJ1-5): EPEVTQTPSHQVTQMGQEVILRCVPISNHLYFYWYRQILGQKVEFLVSFYNNEISEKSEIFDDQFSVERPDGSNFTLKIRSTKLEDSAMYFCASILPGQPQHFGDGTRLSIL.

This chain uses TRBV5-1 with TRBJ1-1, with 10 bases matching TRBD1. V was pared by 0 bases and J by 5 bases, with 1 base of the junction left unmatched. CDR1 SGHRS and CDR2 YFSETQ come from the germline V gene. This CDR3 is built from 14 residues. The CDR3 nucleotides are TGCGCCAGCAGCTTGGGACAGGGGGCGACTGAAGCTTTCTTT. This translates into CASSLGQGATEAFF.

The chain combines TRBV11-2 with TRBJ1-1; weak D call: TRBD1 (5 bases). CDR1 is SGHAT, CDR2 FQNNGV, per germline. The CDR3 has 13 amino acids. The V and J ends lost 4 bases and 4 bases respectively, with 10 bases between them. The CDR3 region has the DNA TGTGCCAGCAGCTGGAGGGGCGGCACTGAAGCTTTCTTT. Its translation: CASSWRGGTEAFF. Looking up the rest from reference TRBV11-2 and TRBJ1-1 gives the full variable domain: EAGVAQSPRYKIIEKRQSVAFWCNPISGHATLYWYQQILGQGPKLLIQFQNNGVVDDSQLPKDRFSAERLKGVDSTLKIQPAKLEDSAVYLCASSWRGGTEAFFGQGTRLTVV.

The chain joins TRBV4-1 to TRBJ2-1; 11 bases agree with TRBD2. The V segment lost 0 bases and the J segment 5 bases; nucleotides outside the gene matches: 3. The CDR3 is made up of 16 amino acids. Germline V lookup: CDR1 MGHRA, CDR2 YSYEKL. CDR3 sequence reads: CASSQELAGVDNEQFF. The CDR3 coding sequence is TGCGCCAGCAGCCAAGAACTAGCGGGAGTTGACAATGAGCAGTTCTTC.

The CDR3 here is CASSPGTDSYEQYF. DNA for the CDR3: TGCGCCAGCAGCCCCGGGACAGACTCCTACGAGCAGTACTTC. The chain recombines TRBV4-1 with TRBJ2-7; 7 bases agree with TRBD1. Germline-derived CDR1 and CDR2 are MGHRA and YSYEKL. The V gene end was trimmed by 4 bases and the J gene end by 0 bases; junction bases not matched to a gene: 3. The CDR3 consists of 14 residues.

CDR3 bases: TGTGCCAGCAGCGCCACAGGGGATGCCTACGAGCAGTACTTC. Its translation: CASSATGDAYEQYF. This rearrangement joins TRBV7-9 to TRBJ2-7; 7 nucleotides line up with TRBD1. This CDR3 contains 14 residues. Germline-derived CDR1 and CDR2 are SEHNR and FQNEAQ (reference sequence). Trimming cost V 5 bases and J 2 bases; bases outside gene matches: 6.

The J gene is TRBJ2-1, the V gene TRBV15; D gene ambiguous. V shed 11 bases and J shed 10 bases, with 12 bases lying between them. Germline V CDR1 and CDR2: LNHNV, YYDKDF (reference sequence). CDR3 size: 10 residues. In nucleotides, the CDR3 is TGTGCCCCGGAAATAGGGGAGCAGTTCTTC. This encodes CAPEIGEQFF.

The rearrangement uses TRBV7-9 and TRBJ1-4; D is uncertain. V was clipped by 6 bases and J by 0 bases, with 2 bases between them. CDR1 is SEHNR, CDR2 FQNEAQ, per germline (reference sequence). The CDR3 totals 12 residues. The CDR3 region is CASRATNEKLFF. The DNA for the CDR3 is TGTGCCAGCAGGGCAACTAATGAAAAACTGTTTTTT.

This CDR3 is CASKGPLGNTIYF. Here the CDR3 DNA reads TGTGCCAGCAAGGGACCTTTGGGAAACACCATATATTTT. V and J are TRBV6-5 and TRBJ1-3; D is perhaps TRBD1 (5 bases). V lost 7 bases and J lost 4, with 11 bases in between. From germline, CDR1 is MNHEY and CDR2 SVGAGI. The length of the CDR3 is 13 residues.

The genes are TRBV18 and TRBJ2-7; 8 positions match TRBD1. The CDR3 runs 15 residues. Germline CDR1 reads KGHSH; CDR2 reads LQKENI. V dropped 2 bases and J dropped 2; count of bases not matched to a gene: 5. CDR3: CASSPNGQGPYEQYF. Here the CDR3 DNA reads TGTGCCAGCTCACCAAACGGACAGGGACCCTACGAGCAGTACTTC.

The table lists this clone with a count of one. The rearrangement uses TRBV2 and TRBJ2-7; 8 bases map to TRBD1. CDR1 and CDR2 (germline): SNHLY, FYNNEI. CDR3 length: 14 residues. Germline trimming cut 7 bases from V and 6 bases from J; bases unmatched to any gene: 11. CDR3 nucleotide sequence: TGTGCCAGCAAATCTGGACAGGGCCGTAGCGAGCAGTACTTC. As protein: CASKSGQGRSEQYF. Looking up the rest from reference TRBV2 and TRBJ2-7 gives the full variable domain: EPEVTQTPSHQVTQMGQEVILRCVPISNHLYFYWYRQILGQKVEFLVSFYNNEISEKSEIFDDQFSVERPDGSNFTLKIRSTKLEDSAMYFCASKSGQGRSEQYFGPGTRLTVT.

This clone occurred once. J is TRBJ2-7 and V is TRBV7-9; tentative D call: TRBD1 (6 bases). Germline lookup yields CDR1 SEHNR and CDR2 FQNEAQ (reference sequence). Deletions cut 1 base from V and 5 bases from J, with 12 bases between. CDR3 length: 14 residues. CDR3 nucleotides: TGTGCCAGCAGCTTAGAACAGGGCATCGACGAGCAGTACTTC. It codes for CASSLEQGIDEQYF.

V gene TRBV2 combines with J gene TRBJ1-5; the D is unclear. The germline V gene encodes CDR1 SNHLY and CDR2 FYNNEI. V lost 6 bases and J lost 0, with 21 bases in between. The CDR3 is made up of 18 amino acids. CDR3 residues: CASSHQPGGPYSNQPQHF. For the CDR3, the DNA is TGTGCCAGCAGCCACCAGCCAGGTGGGCCTTATAGCAATCAGCCCCAGCATTTT.

The rearrangement joins TRBV27 to TRBJ2-2, with D perhaps TRBD1 (6 bases). The CDR3 has 15 residues. Deletions cut 6 bases from V and 0 bases from J, with 11 bases between. Germline V gene data show CDR1 as MNHEY and CDR2 as SMNVEV (reference sequence). The CDR3 spells CASSLDRTNTGELFF. The DNA of the CDR3 is TGTGCCAGCAGCCTGGACAGAACGAACACCGGGGAGCTGTTTTTT.

The table lists this clone with a few counts. V usage is TRBV27 and J usage is TRBJ2-1, with TRBD2 matching over 11 bases. The CDR3 length is 16 residues. Germline CDR1 reads MNHEY; CDR2 reads SMNVEV (reference sequence). Trimming took 4 bases from V and 9 from J; bases not matched to a gene: 11. DNA of the CDR3: TGTGCCAGCAGTTCACCTACTAGCGGGAGCAGAGGTGAGCAGTTCTTC. Translation gives CASSSPTSGSRGEQFF.

The V gene is TRBV4-2, the J gene TRBJ1-4; perhaps TRBD1 as D (5 bases). The CDR3 spans 15 residues. Deletions cut 2 bases from V and 5 bases from J, with 12 bases between. The germline gives CDR1 LGHNA, CDR2 YNFKEQ. Here the CDR3 reads CASSQSRGLNEKLFF. In nucleotides, the CDR3 is TGTGCCAGCAGCCAAAGTAGGGGTCTGAATGAAAAACTGTTTTTT.

The V and J genes are TRBV5-4 and TRBJ1-1; D not certain. CDR1 is SGHNT, CDR2 YYREEE, per germline (reference sequence). Trimming pared 3 bases from V and 1 base from J, leaving 7 bases between. CDR3 length: 13 residues. CDR3: CASSSESNTEAFF. The CDR3, as DNA: TGTGCCAGCAGCTCAGAATCGAACACTGAAGCTTTCTTT.

The chain links TRBV5-1 to TRBJ2-7; D is possibly TRBD2 (6 bases). Germline V gene sequence: CDR1 SGHRS, CDR2 YFSETQ. The CDR3 runs 17 residues. The germline V and J ends were trimmed by 0 bases and 2 bases, with 18 bases remaining between them. The DNA of the CDR3 is TGCGCCAGCAGCTTGGGGATGATAGCGGAAAATGCCTACGAGCAGTACTTC. Encoded protein: CASSLGMIAENAYEQYF.

The V call is TRBV25-1, the J call TRBJ1-4; no clear D. Looked up from germline, CDR1 is MGHDK and CDR2 is SYGVNS. Trimming took off 1 base at V and 8 bases at J, with 17 bases between the two ends. There are 16 residues in the CDR3. CDR3 protein: CASSEFEGGNREKLFF. DNA of the CDR3: TGTGCCAGCAGTGAATTTGAGGGCGGGAATCGGGAAAAACTGTTTTTT.

The V and J genes are TRBV5-4 and TRBJ1-2; weak D call: TRBD1 (5 bases). V was shortened by 4 bases and J by 3 bases, with 16 bases between the two germline ends. From germline, CDR1 is SGHNT and CDR2 YYREEE (reference sequence). The CDR3 covers 15 residues. Here the CDR3 DNA reads TGTGCCAGCAGCCCCCCCAGGGTTTTTGACTATGGCTACACCTTC. It translates to CASSPPRVFDYGYTF.

The CDR3 spells CASTVEYEQYF. The CDR3 bases are TGTGCCAGCACGGTGGAGTACGAGCAGTACTTC. The chain couples TRBV2 to TRBJ2-7, with unresolved D. Germline CDR1 and CDR2: SNHLY and FYNNEI. The CDR3 totals 11 residues. Trimming stripped 7 bases from V and 4 bases from J, with 8 bases between.

This chain connects TRBV19 to TRBJ2-3; a weak D match, TRBD2 (5 bases). Trimming took 3 bases from V and 2 from J, leaving 9 bases between them. The CDR3 runs 14 residues. From germline, CDR1 is LNHDA and CDR2 SQIVND (reference sequence). Written as DNA, the CDR3 is TGTGCCAGTAGTATCCCGGGAATCACAGATACGCAGTATTTT. Translation gives CASSIPGITDTQYF.

This CDR3 is CASSALAGGFTGELFF. CDR3 sequence (DNA): TGTGCCAGCAGTGCACTAGCGGGGGGGTTTACCGGGGAGCTGTTTTTT. V usage is TRBV28 and J usage is TRBJ2-2, with 13 bases aligning to TRBD2. Germline V gene data show CDR1 as MDHEN and CDR2 as SYDVKM. The CDR3 is 16 residues long. The V gene end was trimmed by 5 bases and the J gene end by 5 bases; junction bases not matched to a gene: 5.

The V gene is TRBV28, the J gene TRBJ2-2; D is uncertain. Trimming took 7 bases from V and 8 from J, leaving 11 bases between them. Germline loops: CDR1 MDHEN, CDR2 SYDVKM. The CDR3 sequence is 12 residues long. The DNA of the CDR3 is TGTGCCAGCACGCTCGTGGGAGGGGAGCTGTTTTTT. This translates into CASTLVGGELFF.

The J gene is TRBJ2-7, the V gene TRBV6-5; the match to TRBD2 covers 9 bases. The germline V gene encodes CDR1 MNHEY and CDR2 SVGAGI. The V and J ends lost 8 bases and 5 bases, in that order; junction bases with no gene match: 10. The CDR3 is made up of 14 amino acids. The CDR3, as DNA: TGTGCCAGCCGCCGGTCTAGCGGGGTTAACGAGCAGTACTTC. Protein sequence: CASRRSSGVNEQYF.

V and J are TRBV27 and TRBJ2-2, with D possibly being TRBD1 (6 bases). The CDR3 contains 13 residues. Germline-derived CDR1 and CDR2 are MNHEY and SMNVEV (reference sequence). The V gene lost 4 bases and the J gene lost 6 bases, with 9 bases spanning the gap. The DNA of the CDR3 is TGTGCCAGCAGTTCCCACAGGGCCGGGGAGCTGTTTTTT. Amino acids: CASSSHRAGELFF.